This T cell receptor (beta chain) was captured by sequencing in a study of technical replicates of blood from several donors. Clones were read by immunoSEQ multiplex PCR, and TCRdb kept only the in-frame ones, dropping some. Of roughly 87,000 clones listed, around 90% are singletons. V was cut by 2 bases and J by 7 bases, with 12 bases left in between. This CDR3 region has 13 residues. Per germline, CDR1 MGHRA and CDR2 YSYEKL. The chain links TRBV4-1 to TRBJ2-7; the D gene is possibly TRBD2 (6 bases). Source material: T cells isolated from PBMCs. This sequence originates from a human donor in good health. CDR3 in amino acids: CASSQSPGREQYF. The DNA for the CDR3 is TGCGCCAGCAGCCAATCCCCAGGGAGGGAGCAGTACTTC.